The 22 T cell receptor beta chains presented below share a single source sample, sequenced in a study of cytomegalovirus exposure and HLA in healthy donors. PCR primers comprised 60 Vbeta and 13 Jbeta primers. TCRdb's copy holds only in-frame clones and misses some; the assay was immunoSEQ multiplex PCR. The sample lists about 160,000 clones, approximately 80% seen once, with roughly 0.69% in the top ten. Sequences were obtained from PBMCs. The receptors stem from a woman aged 18-29 years in good health and CMV-seronegative.

V gene TRBV7-2 combines with J gene TRBJ2-3; a weak D match, TRBD2 (5 bases). Between the trimmed V and J ends, which lost 5 bases and 2 bases, there was a span of 20 bases. Germline CDR1 reads SGHTA; CDR2 reads FQGNSA. The CDR3 sequence is 17 residues long. CDR3 region: CASSPNRGTIVTDTQYF. The CDR3 DNA follows: TGTGCCAGCAGCCCAAACCGGGGTACCATCGTCACAGATACGCAGTATTTT.

The CDR3 spells CASSPGDRTMNTEAFF. The CDR3 DNA reads TGTGCCAGCAGCCCAGGGGACAGAACCATGAACACTGAAGCTTTCTTT. V and J are TRBV7-8 and TRBJ1-1, with 7 positions matching TRBD1. The J segment lost 0 bases and the V segment lost 5 bases, leaving 9 bases of the junction unmatched. This CDR3 has 16 residues. The germline CDR1 and CDR2 sequences are SGHVS and FQNEAQ.

The chain has TRBV5-1 and TRBJ2-5; possibly TRBD2 for D (5 bases). Germline V gene data show CDR1 as SGHRS and CDR2 as YFSETQ. The CDR3 spans 15 residues. V lost 5 bases and J 0 bases, leaving 14 bases between the germline ends. The CDR3 sequence is CASRRVAWDQETQYF. CDR3 nucleotide sequence: TGCGCCAGCAGGCGGGTGGCCTGGGACCAAGAGACCCAGTACTTC.

The table lists this clone with a few counts. The chain recombines TRBV11-2 with TRBJ1-4; D gene uncertain. The length of the CDR3 is 15 residues. Germline CDR1 SGHAT, CDR2 FQNNGV. V was shortened by 1 base and J by 0 bases, with 6 bases between the two germline ends. The CDR3 DNA reads as TGTGCCAGCAGCTTAGGCGGGACAACTAATGAAAAACTGTTTTTT. Translated, it gives CASSLGGTTNEKLFF.

In this sample, this clone turned up once. The chain couples TRBV28 to TRBJ2-7; TRBD1 might be the D (5 bases). CDR3 size: 13 residues. The germline gives CDR1 MDHEN, CDR2 SYDVKM. Trimming removed 9 bases from V and 8 bases from J, with 20 bases in between. DNA of the CDR3: TGTGCCAGTACACAGGTTATGGGTCCAAAGCAGTACTTC. Its protein product is CASTQVMGPKQYF. The full variable domain, with the rest looked up from reference TRBV28 and TRBJ2-7, is DVKVTQSSRYLVKRTGEKVFLECVQDMDHENMFWYRQDPGLGLRLIYFSYDVKMKEKGDIPEGYSVSREKKERFSLILESASTNQTSMYLCASTQVMGPKQYFGPGTRLTVT.

The chain couples TRBV11-3 to TRBJ2-1; TRBD2 matches 8 bases. Germline CDR1 SGHNT, CDR2 YENEEA. The CDR3 runs 14 residues. V gave up 7 bases and J gave up 2 bases; unmatched junction bases: 4. Here the CDR3 reads CASTTAGAYNEQFF. As DNA, the CDR3 is TGTGCCAGCACGACAGCGGGGGCCTACAATGAGCAGTTCTTC.

The J gene is TRBJ2-7, the V gene TRBV11-3, with a tentative D call TRBD1 (5 bases). V was shortened by 2 bases and J by 2 bases, with 10 bases between the two germline ends. From germline, CDR1 is SGHNT and CDR2 YENEEA. The CDR3 totals 14 residues. CDR3 DNA: TGTGCCAGCAGCTTAAGGGGTACTCCCTACGAGCAGTACTTC. It translates to CASSLRGTPYEQYF. Full variable domain (missing parts from reference TRBV11-3 and TRBJ2-7): EAGVVQSPRYKIIEKKQPVAFWCNPISGHNTLYWYLQNLGQGPELLIRYENEEAVDDSQLPKDRFSAERLKGVDSTLKIQPAELGDSAVYLCASSLRGTPYEQYFGPGTRLTVT.

The J gene is TRBJ2-7, the V gene TRBV25-1, with 9 nucleotides matching TRBD2. The CDR3 runs 14 residues. With V trimmed by 7 bases and J by 0 bases, 4 bases remained unmatched. Germline loops: CDR1 MGHDK, CDR2 SYGVNS. The CDR3 loop is CASKPSGTSYEQYF. Here the CDR3 DNA reads TGTGCCAGCAAGCCTAGCGGGACCTCCTACGAGCAGTACTTC.

The genes are TRBV28 and TRBJ1-2, with TRBD1 as a possible D gene (5 bases). The CDR3 spans 12 residues. Germline CDR1 reads MDHEN; CDR2 reads SYDVKM. V dropped 3 bases and J dropped 5 bases, with 7 bases sitting between them. The CDR3 loop is CASSFRGYGYTF. As DNA, the CDR3 is TGTGCCAGCAGTTTCCGGGGGTATGGCTACACCTTC.

V and J are TRBV11-2 and TRBJ2-3; the match to TRBD2 covers 12 bases. Germline CDR1 is SGHAT and CDR2 is FQNNGV. CDR3 length: 16 amino acids. V shed 3 bases and J 3 bases; nucleotides not matched to a gene: 4. Here the CDR3 DNA reads TGTGCCAGCAGCTTTCTAGCGGGAGGGCCGACAGATACGCAGTATTTT. It specifies CASSFLAGGPTDTQYF.

The V gene is TRBV5-6, the J gene TRBJ2-1; TRBD2 matches 11 bases. The CDR3 has 15 amino acids. Germline assignment: CDR1 SGHDT and CDR2 YYEEEE. J gave up 9 bases and V 5 bases, and 10 bases lay outside the gene matches. The DNA of the CDR3 is TGTGCCAGCAGTCAATACCCTCTAGCGGGAGGTGAGCAGTTCTTC. It yields the protein CASSQYPLAGGEQFF.

The rearrangement joins TRBV11-2 to TRBJ1-3; possibly TRBD1 for D (5 bases). V was shortened by 5 bases and J by 4 bases, with 15 bases between the two germline ends. The CDR3 covers 15 residues. CDR1 SGHAT and CDR2 FQNNGV come from the germline V gene. The CDR3 nucleotides are TGTGCCAGCAGCCCCCGGACATCTCTGGGAAACACCATATATTTT. Protein: CASSPRTSLGNTIYF.

The chain links TRBV30 to TRBJ2-3; D not certain. V was trimmed by 3 bases and J by 1 base, leaving 8 bases between them. The CDR3 extends over 13 amino acids. The germline CDR1 and CDR2 sequences are GTSNPN and SVGIG (reference sequence). The CDR3 reads CAWSPGGTDTQYF. CDR3 in DNA: TGTGCCTGGAGCCCCGGAGGCACAGATACGCAGTATTTT.

This chain links TRBV5-1 with TRBJ1-1, with TRBD1 matching over 8 bases. CDR1 is SGHRS and CDR2 is YFSETQ in the germline V gene. The CDR3 sequence is 16 residues long. Unmatched junction bases numbered 8, after V lost 4 bases and J lost 0 bases. The CDR3 nucleotides are TGCGCCAGCAGCCCCTGGCCGGACAGGGTGAACACTGAAGCTTTCTTT. Its translation is CASSPWPDRVNTEAFF. Complete variable domain (other parts from reference TRBV5-1 and TRBJ1-1): KAGVTQTPRYLIKTRGQQVTLSCSPISGHRSVSWYQQTPGQGLQFLFEYFSETQRNKGNFPGRFSGRQFSNSRSEMNVSTLELGDSALYLCASSPWPDRVNTEAFFGQGTRLTVV.

This clone was seen only once. V gene TRBV18 combines with J gene TRBJ2-7; 8 bases fit TRBD2. Germline CDR1 is KGHSH and CDR2 is LQKENI. The CDR3 runs to 14 residues. V lost 6 bases, J lost 2 bases, and 6 bases stayed unmatched. The CDR3 bases are TGTGCCAGCTCCCTCCAGCGGGGGCCCTACGAGCAGTACTTC. Protein: CASSLQRGPYEQYF.

The chain recombines TRBV19 with TRBJ1-1; no reliable D call. Trimming pared 5 bases from V and 4 bases from J, leaving 17 bases between. This CDR3 contains 15 residues. Germline V CDR1 and CDR2: LNHDA, SQIVND (reference sequence). The CDR3 loop is CASSPPFQARTEAFF. The DNA for the CDR3 is TGTGCCAGTAGTCCCCCCTTTCAGGCCCGCACTGAAGCTTTCTTT.

This chain connects TRBV5-6 to TRBJ2-1; 15 bases align to TRBD2. Per the germline V gene, CDR1 is SGHDT and CDR2 is YYEEEE. Germline trimming cut 4 bases from V and 6 bases from J; bases unmatched to any gene: 5. CDR3 length: 16 residues. As DNA, the CDR3 is TGTGCCAGCAGCCTAGGACTAGCGGGAGGGCCCAATGAGCAGTTCTTC. It is translated as CASSLGLAGGPNEQFF.

The chain uses TRBV19 and TRBJ2-5; 8 bases align to TRBD2. The CDR3 is made up of 15 amino acids. V gave up 5 bases and J gave up 5 bases; unmatched junction bases: 10. Germline V gene sequence: CDR1 LNHDA, CDR2 SQIVND (reference sequence). As DNA, the CDR3 is TGTGCCAGTAGTCCTAGGACTAGCCGGGGTGAGACCCAGTACTTC. Its translation is CASSPRTSRGETQYF.

The V gene is TRBV9, the J gene TRBJ1-1; D remains ambiguous. The CDR3 totals 13 residues. CDR1 SGDLS and CDR2 YYNGEE come from the germline V gene. V was cut by 0 bases and J by 2 bases, with 5 bases left in between. DNA of the CDR3: TGTGCCAGCAGCGTAGGACACAACACTGAAGCTTTCTTT. Protein sequence: CASSVGHNTEAFF.

J is TRBJ1-5 and V is TRBV5-1; the D gene is possibly TRBD1 (6 bases). Trimming removed 1 base from V and 6 bases from J, with 11 bases in between. CDR1 SGHRS and CDR2 YFSETQ come from the germline V gene. This CDR3 is 14 amino acids long. This CDR3 reads CASSLLQGIQPQHF. CDR3 coding DNA: TGCGCCAGCAGCTTGTTACAGGGTATTCAGCCCCAGCATTTT. The complete variable domain, with remaining parts taken from reference TRBV5-1 and TRBJ1-5, reads KAGVTQTPRYLIKTRGQQVTLSCSPISGHRSVSWYQQTPGQGLQFLFEYFSETQRNKGNFPGRFSGRQFSNSRSEMNVSTLELGDSALYLCASSLLQGIQPQHFGDGTRLSIL.

This clone is termed medium-sized. The chain combines TRBV7-9 with TRBJ2-7; D not resolved. Trimming removed 1 base at V and 6 bases at J, with 13 bases between. This CDR3 region has 14 residues. Germline V gene lookup returns CDR1 SEHNR and CDR2 FQNEAQ (reference sequence). The CDR3 DNA is TGTGCCAGCAGCTTAGAAACCCTTTCTACCGAGCAGTACTTC. Its translation: CASSLETLSTEQYF. Full variable domain (missing parts from reference TRBV7-9 and TRBJ2-7): DTGVSQNPRHKITKRGQNVTFRCDPISEHNRLYWYRQTLGQGPEFLTYFQNEAQLEKSRLLSDRFSAERPKGSFSTLEIQRTEQGDSAMYLCASSLETLSTEQYFGPGTRLTVT.

This chain links TRBV18 with TRBJ2-7; D might be TRBD1 (6 bases). The V end lost 3 bases, the J end lost 4 bases, and 19 bases lay between the germline ends. The CDR3 length is 16 residues. Germline CDR1 and CDR2: KGHSH and LQKENI. This chain's CDR3 is CASSPTMGTPGYEQYF. The CDR3 DNA is TGTGCCAGCTCACCGACGATGGGGACACCGGGTTACGAGCAGTACTTC.